These 15 T cell receptor beta chains were sequenced from one sample in a study of cytomegalovirus exposure and HLA in healthy donors. Use of 60 Vbeta and 13 Jbeta primers characterized the PCR. Data came from immunoSEQ multiplex PCR; TCRdb stores just in-frame clones and leaves some out. The sample holds roughly 100,000 clones; roughly 79% are singletons and the top ten take approximately 3.7%. Sequencing was carried out using PBMCs. The receptor set was obtained from a man aged 45-65 years in good health and CMV-seropositive.

The V and J genes are TRBV16 and TRBJ2-6; D is possibly TRBD1 (6 bases). The V gene lost 7 bases and the J gene lost 4 bases, with 17 bases spanning the gap. Per the germline V gene, CDR1 is KGHSY and CDR2 is FQNENV. The CDR3 runs to 16 residues. CDR3 region: CASTPRQGTGANVLTF. The CDR3, as DNA: TGTGCCAGCACCCCAAGGCAGGGGACCGGGGCCAACGTCCTGACTTTC.

The rearrangement joins TRBV7-9 to TRBJ2-7; TRBD2 matches at 7 bases. CDR3 length: 14 residues. V lost 5 bases and J lost 0; bases outside the gene matches: 4. CDR1 and CDR2 (germline): SEHNR, FQNEAQ (reference sequence). CDR3 sequence (DNA): TGTGCCAGCAGCCCCTGGACTAGCTCCTACGAGCAGTACTTC. Translating it yields CASSPWTSSYEQYF.

The gene calls are TRBV2 and TRBJ1-4, with 11 bases identical to TRBD1. With V trimmed by 8 bases and J by 6 bases, 2 bases remained unmatched. Germline-derived CDR1 and CDR2 are SNHLY and FYNNEI. CDR3 length: 13 residues. The CDR3, as DNA: TGTGCCAGCCAGGACAGGGGGCATGAAAAACTGTTTTTT. It codes for CASQDRGHEKLFF.

The chain couples TRBV6-1 to TRBJ1-1, with TRBD1 matching 8 bases. Per germline, CDR1 MNHNS and CDR2 SASEGT. J was trimmed by 3 bases and V by 3 bases; bases with no gene match: 3. This CDR3 has 14 residues. The CDR3 DNA reads TGTGCCAGCAGTGACAGGGGGCGCGACACTGAAGCTTTCTTT. Its translation is CASSDRGRDTEAFF.

The chain links TRBV5-1 to TRBJ1-5; possibly TRBD1 for D (6 bases). The ends were cut back, 4 bases at V and 3 bases at J, with 11 bases in the middle. Per the germline V gene, CDR1 is SGHRS and CDR2 is YFSETQ. The CDR3 spans 14 residues. The CDR3 here is CASSGGGLNQPQHF. DNA of the CDR3: TGCGCCAGCAGCGGCGGGGGCCTCAATCAGCCCCAGCATTTT.

The chain has TRBV5-5 and TRBJ2-5; 8 bases are a match to TRBD2. The V and J ends lost 4 bases and 5 bases, in that order; junction bases with no gene match: 10. Germline loops: CDR1 SGHKS, CDR2 YYEKEE (reference sequence). This CDR3 region has 15 residues. The CDR3 nucleotides are TGTGCCAGCAGCCAAGGGACTAGTAGCGCGGAGACCCAGTACTTC. Translated: CASSQGTSSAETQYF.

This clone was observed a few times. The chain links TRBV6-1 to TRBJ1-2; D is undetermined. This CDR3 comprises 12 residues. The germline V gene has CDR1 MNHNS and CDR2 SASEGT. V lost 1 base and J lost 5, with 5 bases in between. CDR3 coding DNA: TGTGCCAGCAGTGAAGACAGATATGGCTACACCTTC. Protein sequence: CASSEDRYGYTF.

V gene TRBV5-1 combines with J gene TRBJ2-7; 11 positions agree with TRBD2. V was pared by 5 bases and J by 1 base, with 8 bases of the junction left unmatched. The length of the CDR3 is 16 residues. Germline V gene sequence: CDR1 SGHRS, CDR2 YFSETQ. Written as DNA, the CDR3 is TGCGCCAGCAGTAGGCTAGCGGGAGGAGGTTCCTACGAGCAGTACTTC. Translating it yields CASSRLAGGGSYEQYF.

The chain recombines TRBV9 with TRBJ2-2; D perhaps matches TRBD1 (5 bases). The V end lost 3 bases, the J end lost 3 bases, and 6 bases lay between the germline ends. This CDR3 is built from 13 residues. From germline, CDR1 is SGDLS and CDR2 YYNGEE. CDR3 sequence reads: CASSEQDTGELFF. The CDR3 DNA follows: TGTGCCAGCAGCGAACAGGACACCGGGGAGCTGTTTTTT.

CDR3 protein: CASSRTGTKETQYF. CDR3 nucleotides: TGCGCCAGCAGCCGTACCGGGACAAAAGAGACCCAGTACTTC. The gene calls are TRBV5-1 and TRBJ2-5; TRBD1 might be the D (6 bases). V gave up 4 bases and J gave up 3 bases, with 13 bases separating them. The CDR3 extends over 14 amino acids. Germline loops: CDR1 SGHRS, CDR2 YFSETQ.

This clone appeared a few times. The rearrangement joins TRBV28 to TRBJ1-2; unclear D gene. The CDR3 has 13 residues. Germline CDR1 MDHEN, CDR2 SYDVKM. V lost 6 bases to trimming and J lost 4 bases, with 12 bases between them. CDR3 sequence: CASRGEGGYGYTF. The CDR3 region has the DNA TGTGCCAGCAGGGGCGAGGGTGGCTATGGCTACACCTTC.

Concerning this clone itself: At one end the junction does not follow the germline gene, possibly because of a read error. The gene calls are TRBV18 and TRBJ2-7, with D maybe TRBD1 (5 bases). The germline CDR1 and CDR2 sequences are KGHSH and LQKENI. The length of the CDR3 is 17 residues. In nucleotides, the CDR3 is TGTGCCGGCTCACCACCCTTAGGGGCACGGAGCTACTACGAGCAGTACTTC. This encodes CAGSPPLGARSYYEQYF.

The chain links TRBV18 to TRBJ2-1; possibly TRBD2 for D (7 bases). The germline CDR1 and CDR2 sequences are KGHSH and LQKENI. The CDR3 runs to 16 residues. With 0 bases removed from V and 7 bases from J, the gap between germline ends came to 16 bases. The CDR3 DNA reads as TGTGCCAGCTCACCACCGCCGGGGGGCTCTTTGAATGAGCAGTTCTTC. Translated, it gives CASSPPPGGSLNEQFF.

The gene calls are TRBV5-1 and TRBJ2-7; D is possibly TRBD2 (5 bases). This CDR3 is built from 14 residues. Trimming pared 1 base from V and 0 bases from J, leaving 8 bases between. CDR1 is SGHRS and CDR2 is YFSETQ in the germline V gene. The CDR3 sequence: CASSLTGFSYEQYF. The CDR3, as DNA: TGCGCCAGCAGCTTGACGGGGTTCTCCTACGAGCAGTACTTC.

As regards this clone: The same CDR3 is also encoded by other DNA sequences in this sample. The J gene is TRBJ2-1, the V gene TRBV19; 9 nucleotides line up with TRBD1. V gave up 8 bases and J gave up 4 bases; unmatched junction bases: 6. This CDR3 contains 14 residues. CDR1 and CDR2 (germline): LNHDA, SQIVND (reference sequence). The CDR3 nucleotides read TGTGCCAGTGAAGGACAGGGGCTGTACAATGAGCAGTTCTTC. It translates to CASEGQGLYNEQFF.